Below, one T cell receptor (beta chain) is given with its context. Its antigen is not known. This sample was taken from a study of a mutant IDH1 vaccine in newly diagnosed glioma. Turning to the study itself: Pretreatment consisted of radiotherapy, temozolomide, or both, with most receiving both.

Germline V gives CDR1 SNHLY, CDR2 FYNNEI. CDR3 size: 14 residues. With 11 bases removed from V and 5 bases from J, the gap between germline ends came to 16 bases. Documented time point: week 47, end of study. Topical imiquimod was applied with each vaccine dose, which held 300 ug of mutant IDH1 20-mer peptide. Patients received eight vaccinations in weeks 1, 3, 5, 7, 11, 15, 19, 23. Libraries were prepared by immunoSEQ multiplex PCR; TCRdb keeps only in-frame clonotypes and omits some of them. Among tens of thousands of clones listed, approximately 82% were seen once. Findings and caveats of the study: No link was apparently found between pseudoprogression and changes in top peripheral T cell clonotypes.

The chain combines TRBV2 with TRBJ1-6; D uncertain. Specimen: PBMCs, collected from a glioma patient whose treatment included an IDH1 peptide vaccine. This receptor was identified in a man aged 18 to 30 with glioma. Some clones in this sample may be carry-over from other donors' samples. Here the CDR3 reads CAGQAGLNNSPLHF. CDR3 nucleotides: TGTGCCGGCCAGGCGGGCTTGAATAATTCACCCCTCCACTTT. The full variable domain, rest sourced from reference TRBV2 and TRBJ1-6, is EPEVTQTPSHQVTQMGQEVILRCVPISNHLYFYWYRQILGQKVEFLVSFYNNEISEKSEIFDDQFSVERPDGSNFTLKIRSTKLEDSAMYFCAGQAGLNNSPLHFGNGTRLTVT.